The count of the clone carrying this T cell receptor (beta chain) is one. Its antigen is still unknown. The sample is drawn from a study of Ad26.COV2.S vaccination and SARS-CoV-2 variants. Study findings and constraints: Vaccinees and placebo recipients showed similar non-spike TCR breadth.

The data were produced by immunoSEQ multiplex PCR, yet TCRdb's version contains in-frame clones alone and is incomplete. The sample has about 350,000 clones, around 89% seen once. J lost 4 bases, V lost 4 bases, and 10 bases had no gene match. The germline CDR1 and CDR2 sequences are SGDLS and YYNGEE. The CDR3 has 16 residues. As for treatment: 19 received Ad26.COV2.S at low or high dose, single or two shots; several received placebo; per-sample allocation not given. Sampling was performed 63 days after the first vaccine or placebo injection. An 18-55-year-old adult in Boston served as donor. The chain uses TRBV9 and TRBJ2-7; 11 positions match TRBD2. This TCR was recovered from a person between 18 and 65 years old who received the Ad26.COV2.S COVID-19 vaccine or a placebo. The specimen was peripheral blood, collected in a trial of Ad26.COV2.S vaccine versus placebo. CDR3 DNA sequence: TGTGCCAGCAGCCCCCGGGCTAGCGGGGGGTCTTACGAGCAGTACTTC. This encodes CASSPRASGGSYEQYF.